This record looks at one T cell receptor beta chain sequence and its context. This sample stems from a study of blood T cell repertoires in COVID-19. Study background: From T cells, B-cell-depleted T cells, or PBMCs came the material, which was cDNA or gDNA.

Participant ages covered roughly 18 to 89 years across 20 to 25 US areas. Cohorts were based on clinical histories the participants reported. Per germline, CDR1 KGHSH and CDR2 LQKENI. CDR3 size: 18 residues. The junction had 18 bases not matched to a gene; V was cut back by 2 bases and J by 11 bases. Original processing notes: Reference gene primer amplification gave nucleated cell count estimates. Only in-frame clones appear in the TCRdb table, and some are missing; sequencing was by immunoSEQ multiplex PCR. Clonal size and the V and J genes are those of that table, whereas D and trimming came from the DNA. The sample lists about 180,000 clones; roughly 87% were seen once.

Sequenced: PBMCs or T cells enriched from blood (not recorded which). This TCR came from a woman aged 45-65 years who had recovered from COVID-19. This chain uses TRBV18 with TRBJ2-3, with TRBD2 matching over 11 bases. The CDR3 DNA follows: TGTGCCAGCTCACCAAACCCGCTAGTAGCGGGGGGGGATCGAGGGCAGTATTTT. The encoded protein is CASSPNPLVAGGDRGQYF.